Listed below are T cell receptor beta chains from one sample, sequenced in a study of blood T cell repertoires in COVID-19. The method was immunoSEQ multiplex PCR; TCRdb's version includes in-frame clones alone and lacks a portion of them. The table lists around 310,000 clones, under 90% of them singletons, with less than 9.5% in the top ten. The sequencing sample was made of PBMCs or T cells enriched from blood (not recorded which). The receptors here all came from a woman in her 30s who had recovered from COVID-19. Each CDR3 is given with its conserved first and last residue. The D gene is left open where the match is weak. Clone size is shown for a subset of rows, as once, few, many or a class of expanded clone.

D gene,clone size,V gene,J gene,CDR3 protein,CDR3 DNA
TRBD1,-,TRBV4-1,TRBJ1-6,CASSQGQGSNSPLHF,TGCGCCAGCAGCCAAGGACAGGGATCGAATTCACCCCTCCACTTT
-,-,TRBV5-1,TRBJ1-3,CASSPGQTSGNTIYF,TGCGCCAGCAGCCCCGGACAGACCTCTGGAAACACCATATATTTT
TRBD2,-,TRBV7-9,TRBJ2-2,CASLPGLAGPANTGELFF,TGTGCCAGCTTACCGGGACTAGCGGGCCCCGCGAACACCGGGGAGCTGTTTTTT
-,-,TRBV30,TRBJ2-1,CAWSADPGVNEQFF,TGTGCCTGGAGTGCGGACCCGGGAGTCAATGAGCAGTTCTTC
TRBD2,-,TRBV9,TRBJ2-3,CASSASGGDLYTQYF,TGTGCCAGCAGCGCATCTGGGGGGGATTTGTATACGCAGTATTTT
-,-,TRBV5-6,TRBJ1-3,CASSLRGLFSGNTIYF,TGTGCCAGCAGCTTAAGGGGGTTGTTCTCTGGAAACACCATATATTTT
TRBD1,-,TRBV6-2/TRBV6-3,TRBJ1-3,CASSGQGTGNTIYF,TGTGCCAGCAGTGGACAGGGAACTGGAAACACCATATATTTT
-,-,TRBV9,TRBJ1-2,CASSLAGDYGYTF,TGTGCCAGCAGCCTCGCGGGGGACTATGGCTACACCTTC
TRBD1,-,TRBV10-3,TRBJ1-2,CAISELKSGQNLHGYTF,TGTGCCATCAGTGAGTTGAAGTCGGGACAGAATCTTCATGGCTACACCTTC
-,-,TRBV7-2,TRBJ2-7,CASSLVGGINYEQYF,TGTGCCAGCAGCTTAGTGGGCGGGATAAACTACGAGCAGTACTTC
-,-,TRBV28,TRBJ2-2,CASSEVRGAEWTGELFF,TGTGCCAGCAGCGAGGTCAGGGGCGCGGAATGGACCGGGGAGCTGTTTTTT
-,-,TRBV7-2,TRBJ1-6,CASSPGSGQYNSPLHF,TGTGCCAGCAGCCCCGGTTCCGGACAGTATAATTCACCCCTCCACTTT
-,-,TRBV2,TRBJ1-1,CASSGQVGTEAFF,TGTGCCAGCAGTGGACAGGTGGGGACTGAAGCTTTCTTT
-,-,TRBV28,TRBJ1-1,CASSSPDGTYNTEAFF,TGTGCCAGCAGTTCGCCCGACGGGACATATAACACTGAAGCTTTCTTT
-,-,TRBV30,TRBJ2-3,CAWWNYEGEDTQYF,TGTGCCTGGTGGAATTACGAGGGTGAAGATACGCAGTATTTT
-,-,TRBV7-2,TRBJ1-3,CASKNTGHSGNTIYF,TGTGCCAGCAAAAATACAGGCCACTCTGGAAACACCATATATTTT
TRBD1,-,TRBV28,TRBJ1-2,CASQTGGVLGYGYTF,TGTGCCAGTCAGACAGGGGGCGTTTTAGGCTATGGCTACACCTTC
-,-,TRBV5-4,TRBJ2-1,CASSTRSVYNEQFF,TGTGCCAGCAGCACCCGGAGCGTCTACAATGAGCAGTTCTTC
-,-,TRBV10-1,TRBJ1-5,CASSPPGREGQPQHF,TGCGCCAGCAGTCCTCCCGGGAGGGAAGGCCAGCCCCAGCATTTT
-,-,TRBV19,TRBJ1-1,CASSTNRQATEAFF,TGTGCCAGTAGTACCAACCGACAGGCAACTGAAGCTTTCTTT
-,-,TRBV5-1,TRBJ2-2,CASSFDRITGELFF,TGCGCCAGCAGCTTCGACAGAATCACCGGGGAGCTGTTTTTT
-,-,TRBV5-1,TRBJ2-1,CASALGSYNEQFF,TGCGCCAGCGCACTAGGCTCCTACAATGAGCAGTTCTTC
-,-,TRBV4-1,TRBJ2-1,CASSHMTSNEQFF,TGCGCCAGCAGCCACATGACTTCAAATGAGCAGTTCTTC
-,-,TRBV11-3,TRBJ1-1,CASSPDGGSTEAFF,TGTGCCAGCAGCCCGGACGGAGGGAGCACTGAAGCTTTCTTT
-,-,TRBV18,TRBJ2-3,CASSPTFYGAKTDTQYF,TGTGCCAGCTCACCCACCTTCTATGGGGCAAAAACAGATACGCAGTATTTT
TRBD2,-,TRBV3-1/TRBV3-2,TRBJ2-3,CASSPGTGGTDTQYF,TGTGCCAGCTCACCGGGGACGGGGGGAACAGATACGCAGTATTTT
-,-,TRBV28,TRBJ1-2,CASTSGESRYGYTF,TGTGCCAGCACCTCCGGCGAGTCTAGGTATGGCTACACCTTC
TRBD1,-,TRBV28,TRBJ1-1,CASSLSNRDRTLNTEAFF,TGTGCCAGCAGTTTATCGAATCGGGACAGAACCTTGAACACTGAAGCTTTCTTT
TRBD2,few,TRBV6-4,TRBJ2-1,CASRPLASYNEQFF,TGTGCCAGCAGGCCACTAGCGTCTTACAATGAGCAGTTCTTC
-,-,TRBV14,TRBJ2-4,CASSQGGLAKNIQYF,TGTGCCAGCAGCCAAGGCGGGTTAGCCAAAAACATTCAGTACTTC
-,-,TRBV7-9,TRBJ2-7,CASRGDSPYEQYF,TGTGCCAGCAGAGGAGACTCCCCCTACGAGCAGTACTTC
-,-,TRBV18,TRBJ1-6,CASSPVGGINSPLHF,TGTGCCAGCTCACCAGTCGGGGGGATAAATTCACCCCTCCACTTT
TRBD2,-,TRBV7-2,TRBJ2-4,CASSRPFRSGGRVGNIQYF,TGTGCCAGCAGCCGCCCGTTCAGATCTGGCGGGAGAGTCGGAAACATTCAGTACTTC
TRBD1,-,TRBV3-1/TRBV3-2,TRBJ2-4,CASSHRGQDIQYF,TGTGCCAGCAGCCATAGAGGACAGGACATTCAGTACTTC
-,-,TRBV5-1,TRBJ1-6,CASSRGDAGSPLHF,TGCGCCAGCAGCCGGGGGGACGCGGGGTCACCCCTCCACTTT
-,few,TRBV9,TRBJ1-6,CASSVRPGANSPLHF,TGTGCCAGCAGCGTACGTCCAGGGGCAAATTCACCCCTCCACTTT
-,-,TRBV7-9,TRBJ1-2,CASSLDTGPRKGYTF,TGTGCCAGCAGCTTAGATACAGGCCCCAGGAAAGGCTACACCTTC
-,-,TRBV7-9,TRBJ1-2,CASSFRNRDGYTF,TGTGCCAGCAGCTTCCGCAACAGGGATGGCTACACCTTC
TRBD1,-,TRBV4-1,TRBJ2-2,CASSSTGVTGELFF,TGCGCCAGCAGTTCTACAGGGGTCACCGGGGAGCTGTTTTTT
TRBD1,-,TRBV4-3,TRBJ1-4,CASSQEDRQGEKLFF,TGCGCCAGCAGCCAAGAAGACCGACAGGGTGAAAAACTGTTTTTT
TRBD1,-,TRBV30,TRBJ1-5,CAWKRTGGGNQPQHF,TGTGCCTGGAAGAGGACAGGAGGAGGCAATCAGCCCCAGCATTTT
TRBD1,-,TRBV11-2,TRBJ1-1,CASSLDWDRGSSAFF,TGTGCCAGCAGCTTAGACTGGGACAGGGGTTCTTCGGCTTTCTTT
TRBD2,-,TRBV14,TRBJ2-5,CASSLGLAGWYQETQYF,TGTGCCAGCAGCCTGGGACTAGCGGGGTGGTACCAAGAGACCCAGTACTTC
TRBD1,-,TRBV19,TRBJ1-1,CASSINRGAKGNTEAFF,TGTGCCAGTAGTATAAACAGGGGGGCCAAGGGGAACACTGAAGCTTTCTTT
-,-,TRBV10-3,TRBJ2-1,CAISLAPSNNEQFF,TGTGCCATCAGTCTAGCCCCCTCTAACAATGAGCAGTTCTTC
TRBD1,-,TRBV7-9,TRBJ1-2,CASSPAGGSGYTF,TGTGCCAGCAGCCCTGCAGGGGGCTCTGGCTACACCTTC
TRBD1,-,TRBV28,TRBJ1-3,CASSSDLTGTGNTIYF,TGTGCCAGCAGTTCCGACCTGACAGGGACTGGAAACACCATATATTTT
TRBD2,-,TRBV7-9,TRBJ2-3,CASSRGREGRGRYDTQYF,TGTGCCAGCAGCCGAGGACGGGAGGGCCGAGGACGTTATGATACGCAGTATTTT
TRBD2,once,TRBV18,TRBJ2-7,CASSPTRTSGDYEQYF,TGTGCCAGCTCACCGACACGGACTAGCGGGGACTACGAGCAGTACTTC
-,-,TRBV10-1,TRBJ2-5,CASSACGLTQETQYF,TGCGCCAGCAGTGCATGCGGACTAACTCAAGAGACCCAGTACTTC
TRBD1,-,TRBV4-1,TRBJ1-1,CASSAGTGDGTEAFF,TGCGCCAGCAGCGCTGGGACAGGGGATGGAACTGAAGCTTTCTTT
TRBD1,few,TRBV5-8,TRBJ1-1,CASSLRQGTALGTEAFF,TGTGCCAGCAGCTTAAGACAGGGGACAGCTTTGGGCACTGAAGCTTTCTTT
TRBD1,-,TRBV2,TRBJ1-1,CASSYRQGTEAFF,TGTGCCAGCAGCTATAGACAGGGGACTGAAGCTTTCTTT
-,-,TRBV7-2,TRBJ2-5,CASSPRGSIRTQYF,TGTGCCAGCAGCCCCCGGGGATCAATCAGGACCCAGTACTTC
TRBD2,-,TRBV4-3,TRBJ2-1,CASSRAELAGVEQFF,TGCGCCAGCAGCAGGGCCGAACTAGCGGGAGTTGAGCAGTTCTTC
TRBD2,-,TRBV18,TRBJ2-7,CASSPEGLAGGNDEQYF,TGTGCCAGCTCACCAGAGGGACTAGCGGGAGGGAACGACGAGCAGTACTTC
-,-,TRBV20-1,TRBJ1-1,CSVVQYTEAFF,TGCAGTGTCGTACAGTACACTGAAGCTTTCTTT